The 20 T cell receptor beta chains listed next were all sequenced from one sample in a study of blood T cell repertoires in COVID-19. TCRdb's copy holds only in-frame clones and misses some; the assay was immunoSEQ multiplex PCR. The repertoire holds about 250,000 clones, with roughly 90% as singletons. The sequenced material came from peripheral blood. The receptors shown here come from a woman aged 40 to 50 who had recovered from COVID-19.

This chain connects TRBV11-2 to TRBJ2-1, with 7 bases that match TRBD1. Per the germline V gene, CDR1 is SGHAT and CDR2 is FQNNGV. The CDR3 is 13 amino acids. V was pared by 5 bases and J by 9 bases, with 7 bases of the junction left unmatched. CDR3 coding DNA: TGTGCCAGCAGCCCAAGCCGACAGGGTGAGCAGTTCTTC. It encodes CASSPSRQGEQFF.

This sequence joins TRBV20-1 and TRBJ1-2; D is possibly TRBD1 (5 bases). Germline CDR1 and CDR2: DFQATT and SNEGSKA (reference sequence). V lost 5 bases and J 3 bases, leaving 7 bases between the germline ends. This CDR3 region has 11 residues. CDR3 residues: CSAAGDYGYTF. For the CDR3, the DNA is TGCAGTGCTGCGGGGGACTATGGCTACACCTTC.

The rearrangement joins TRBV28 to TRBJ1-2, with D perhaps TRBD1 (6 bases). V was cut by 5 bases and J by 5 bases, with 9 bases left in between. Germline V gene data show CDR1 as MDHEN and CDR2 as SYDVKM. This CDR3 is 12 amino acids long. The CDR3 loop reads CASSRRGYGYTF. In DNA form, the CDR3 reads TGTGCCAGCAGTCGCAGGGGTTATGGCTACACCTTC.

The chain employs TRBV30 and TRBJ1-2, with D unclear. Deletions cut 5 bases from V and 1 base from J, with 11 bases between. Germline V gives CDR1 GTSNPN, CDR2 SVGIG (reference sequence). This CDR3 spans 13 amino acids. The CDR3 reads CAWQVRDNYGYTF. The CDR3 nucleotides are TGTGCCTGGCAAGTGAGGGATAACTATGGCTACACCTTC.

The rearrangement uses TRBV14 and TRBJ1-2; D not resolved. This CDR3 is built from 13 residues. The V and J ends lost 0 bases and 1 base respectively, with 3 bases between them. Germline loops: CDR1 SGHDN, CDR2 FVKESK. CDR3 protein: CASSQDLNYGYTF. The CDR3 region has the DNA TGTGCCAGCAGCCAAGATCTTAACTATGGCTACACCTTC. The full variable domain, its missing parts supplied by reference TRBV14 and TRBJ1-2, is EAGVTQFPSHSVIEKGQTVTLRCDPISGHDNLYWYRRVMGKEIKFLLHFVKESKQDESGMPNNRFLAERTGGTYSTLKVQPAELEDSGVYFCASSQDLNYGYTFGSGTRLTVV.

A note on this clone: Other nucleotide sequences in the sample specify the same CDR3. V and J are TRBV3-1 (or the pseudogene TRBV3-2) and TRBJ2-1; D may be TRBD2 (6 bases). With 3 bases removed from V and 5 bases from J, the gap between germline ends came to 11 bases. CDR1 LGHDT and CDR2 YNNKEL come from the germline V gene (reference sequence). The CDR3 loop spans 14 amino acids. The CDR3, as DNA: TGTGCCAGCAGCCAGCGGGGCGGGGACAATGAGCAGTTCTTC. Its protein is CASSQRGGDNEQFF.

This rearrangement joins TRBV19 to TRBJ1-5, with a tentative D call TRBD1 (6 bases). The germline CDR1 and CDR2 sequences are LNHDA and SQIVND (reference sequence). Trimming cost V 10 bases and J 0 bases, with 19 bases left between them. This CDR3 region has 16 residues. The CDR3 reads CATMPLDRTSNQPQHF. CDR3 bases: TGTGCCACCATGCCCCTAGACAGGACTAGCAATCAGCCCCAGCATTTT.

The genes are TRBV4-3 and TRBJ2-1; possible D gene TRBD2, 6 bases. From germline, CDR1 is LGHNA and CDR2 YSLEER. The CDR3 sequence is 16 residues long. Trimming removed 1 base at V and 4 bases at J, with 14 bases between. CDR3 region: CASSQGEGTDYNEQFF. In DNA, the CDR3 is TGCGCCAGCAGCCAAGGGGAAGGGACTGATTACAATGAGCAGTTCTTC.

Here the CDR3 DNA reads TGTGCCAGCAGTTTCCTCTCAGGTAGACGACCTGAAGCTTTCTTT. The encoded protein is CASSFLSGRRPEAFF. The rearrangement links TRBV27 to TRBJ1-1; D remains unclear. This CDR3 has 15 amino acids. Germline V gene data show CDR1 as MNHEY and CDR2 as SMNVEV (reference sequence). With 3 bases removed from V and 6 bases from J, the gap between germline ends came to 17 bases.

V usage is TRBV6-6 and J usage is TRBJ2-3; 9 bases map to TRBD2. There are 16 residues in the CDR3. Germline values: CDR1 MNHNY, CDR2 SVGAGI (reference sequence). V lost 0 bases, J lost 8 bases, and 9 bases stayed unmatched. The CDR3 bases are TGTGCCAGCAGTTACTCGGGTAGCGGGGGAACGGGTACGCAGTATTTT. Translation: CASSYSGSGGTGTQYF.

In its sample, this clone was seen a few times. The chain is built from TRBV24-1 and TRBJ2-1; TRBD2 aligns across 13 bases. The trim removed 3 bases at V and 9 bases at J, leaving 7 bases unmatched. CDR3 length: 16 residues. Germline V lookup: CDR1 KGHDR, CDR2 SFDVKD. For the CDR3, the DNA is TGTGCCACCAGTGATCCGCGGACTAGCGGGGGACTTGAGCAGTTCTTC. Encoded protein: CATSDPRTSGGLEQFF.

This chain joins TRBV6-5 and TRBJ1-2; 7 bases agree with TRBD1. V was clipped by 0 bases and J by 2 bases; unmatched bases: 0. Germline CDR1 reads MNHEY; CDR2 reads SVGAGI. The CDR3 sequence is 14 residues long. CDR3 loop: CASSYSDRNYGYTF. For the CDR3, the DNA is TGTGCCAGCAGTTACTCGGACAGGAACTATGGCTACACCTTC.

The V and J genes are TRBV9 and TRBJ2-7; 8 nucleotides align to TRBD1. Germline trimming cut 3 bases from V and 7 bases from J; bases unmatched to any gene: 9. The CDR3 sequence is 14 residues long. Germline loops: CDR1 SGDLS, CDR2 YYNGEE. The CDR3 DNA reads as TGTGCCAGCAGCGCCGGACAGGGAAGAGGTGAGCAGTACTTC. It is translated as CASSAGQGRGEQYF. The full variable domain, with the rest looked up from reference TRBV9 and TRBJ2-7, is DSGVTQTPKHLITATGQRVTLRCSPRSGDLSVYWYQQSLDQGLQFLIQYYNGEERAKGNILERFSAQQFPDLHSELNLSSLELGDSALYFCASSAGQGRGEQYFGPGTRLTVT.

The chain combines TRBV7-3 with TRBJ2-2, with TRBD2 matching over 11 bases. The J segment lost 1 base and the V segment lost 5 bases, leaving 3 bases of the junction unmatched. Germline lookup yields CDR1 SGHTA and CDR2 FQGTGA. The CDR3 is 16 amino acids. The CDR3 here is CASSETSGVNTGELFF. CDR3 DNA sequence: TGTGCCAGCAGCGAGACTAGCGGGGTGAACACCGGGGAGCTGTTTTTT.

As DNA, the CDR3 is TGTGCCAGCAGCGCCGACAGGGGAAGTTCACCCCTCCACTTT. This gives the protein CASSADRGSSPLHF. This rearrangement joins TRBV5-6 to TRBJ1-6; TRBD1 matches at 8 bases. This CDR3 spans 14 amino acids. V shed 4 bases, J shed 9 bases, and the junction held 6 bases outside the gene matches. Germline values: CDR1 SGHDT, CDR2 YYEEEE.

The V gene is TRBV7-9, the J gene TRBJ2-7; 7 nucleotides line up with TRBD1. There are 14 residues in the CDR3. Germline loops: CDR1 SEHNR, CDR2 FQNEAQ (reference sequence). The junction had 5 bases not matched to a gene; V was cut back by 1 base and J by 5 bases. The CDR3 protein is CASSLEGQRHEQYF. In nucleotides, the CDR3 is TGTGCCAGCAGCTTAGAGGGACAGCGCCACGAGCAGTACTTC.

This clone was seen only once. Here the CDR3 reads CASSLYGTPGNTIYF. The CDR3 DNA reads as TGTGCCAGCAGCTTATATGGGACACCTGGAAACACCATATATTTT. This chain joins TRBV11-2 and TRBJ1-3; possibly TRBD1 for D (6 bases). The CDR3 is 15 residues long. Between the trimmed V and J ends, which lost 2 bases and 2 bases, there was a span of 10 bases. CDR1 is SGHAT, CDR2 FQNNGV, per germline.

The genes are TRBV24-1 and TRBJ1-2; unclear D gene. Germline V gene data show CDR1 as KGHDR and CDR2 as SFDVKD. The CDR3 covers 11 residues. V dropped 4 bases and J dropped 5 bases, with 4 bases sitting between them. CDR3 amino acids: CATSDQYGYTF. In DNA form, the CDR3 reads TGTGCCACCAGTGACCAATATGGCTACACCTTC.

The chain couples TRBV6-2 or TRBV6-3 to TRBJ2-3; 9 bases fit TRBD1. The CDR3 contains 16 residues. V lost 2 bases to trimming and J lost 2 bases; unmatched junction nucleotides: 5. Germline loops: CDR1 MNHEY, CDR2 SVGEGT. The DNA for the CDR3 is TGTGCCAGCAGTTACCCCGACAGGGGGTTCACAGATACGCAGTATTTT. This sequence encodes CASSYPDRGFTDTQYF.

This chain uses TRBV7-3 with TRBJ2-2; no clear D. CDR1 and CDR2 from the germline V gene are SGHTA and FQGTGA. V was shortened by 1 base and J by 2 bases, with 11 bases between the two germline ends. This CDR3 spans 16 amino acids. CDR3 residues: CASSLKYGGNTGELFF. The DNA of the CDR3 is TGTGCCAGCAGCTTAAAGTATGGCGGTAACACCGGGGAGCTGTTTTTT.